The clone carrying this T cell receptor (beta chain) occurred many times. Its specificity is unknown. TCRdb used MiXCR to reprocess the 5' RACE reads, holding one entry per CDR3 protein. The sample contains tens of thousands of distinct CDR3 sequences, 3.5% to 5.5% of which appear only once. This sample stems from a study of neurological immune-mediated disorders. Study conclusions and caveats: Association with the multiple sclerosis repertoire cluster was not found for any clinical or MRI feature.

CDR3 length equals 11 residues. The germline V gene has CDR1 DFQATT and CDR2 SNEGSKA (reference sequence). Trimming removed 5 bases from V and 4 bases from J, with 9 bases in between. The sample was PBMCs. The rearrangement links TRBV20-1 to TRBJ2-7; D not resolved. This sequence originates from a woman aged 55-70 years with multiple sclerosis. The CDR3 nucleotides are TGCAGTGCTTACACCCAATACGAGCAGTACTTC. Translated, it gives CSAYTQYEQYF.